This TCR beta chain comes out of a study of OX40 agonist ivuxolimab in advanced cancers. With regard to the full study: The costimulatory receptor OX40 (CD134) was targeted by ivuxolimab, a fully human IgG2 agonistic monoclonal antibody. In the dose-escalation cohort, more than 80% of patients were male, and the mean age was 60 years with a range of roughly 20 to 79. Of the approximately 53 patients in dose escalation, around 20 had hepatocellular carcinoma, about 15 had melanoma, 9 had renal cell carcinoma and 9 had head and neck cancer. The paper describes the monotherapy dose-escalation part (N = 52 patients) of the phase I trial of ivuxolimab. Prior anti-PD-1, anti-PD-L1 or anti-CTLA-4 therapy was permitted, and checkpoint inhibitors had been received by less than 45% of dose-escalation patients. Intravenous ivuxolimab was administered to patients every 2 weeks at six dose levels: 0.01, 0.1, 0.3, 1.5, 3 and 10 mg/kg. Partial responses occurred in three dose-escalation patients, of whom one had hepatocellular carcinoma and two had cutaneous melanoma. Peripheral TCRbeta sequencing aimed to test whether ivuxolimab altered TCR sequence diversity and caused clonal T-cell expansion.

Here is what the overall study found, with its caveats: Clonal expansion of both CD4+ and CD8+ blood T cells was observed from baseline to week 6 at doses 0.1 to 3.0 mg/kg. Antigen specificity was not determined for the clonally expanded peripheral T cells. In the 0.1-3.0 mg/kg groups, partial responders had among the lowest normalized peripheral clonal expansion, particularly in CD8+ T cells. Low levels of normalized T-cell clonal expansion were also seen in some patients who did not respond. After ivuxolimab, expanded clones were on average more numerous among CD8+ T cells than among CD4+ T cells.

The trial excluded patients who had a history of autoimmune disease or who were on systemic immunosuppression. Peripheral blood for TCR sequencing was drawn from every dose cohort at baseline, at cycle 4 day 1 and at cycle 7 day 1. The samples were drawn from a first-in-human, open-label, multicenter phase I dose-escalation trial of ivuxolimab. The trial enrolled adults with locally advanced or metastatic head and neck squamous cell, hepatocellular, melanoma or renal cell carcinoma. CD4+ and CD8+ T cells were sorted separately from peripheral blood before TCR sequencing. The germline V gene provides CDR1 MNHEY and CDR2 SVGAGI. V was cut back by 2 bases and J by 8 bases, leaving a gap of 13 bases between them. The CDR3 covers 14 residues, taking in both the cysteine and the phenylalanine. The retained sequence is limited to the CDR3, 42 bases, with the frame set at the first base. A note on this clone: The specificity of this receptor is unknown. Per-nucleotide qualities are absent, and no much larger clonotype sits a single base away.

For sequencing of the TCRbeta CDR3 region, genomic DNA was extracted from the sorted cells. The immunoSEQ Assay was used to sequence the TCRbeta CDR3 regions. Held by TCRdb, this immuneACCESS table contains in-frame sequences only and omits some clones. Under half of the omission traces to an unresolved V gene where checked; the cause of the rest is unknown. The sample contains tens of thousands of clones, roughly nine tenths of them found a single time. The ten largest clones take up about 6.5% of the sample. The material was CD4+ or CD8+ T cells sorted from blood, obtained in a trial of the OX40 agonist ivuxolimab. The receptor comes from an adult with an advanced solid tumor such as melanoma, head and neck, liver or kidney cancer. The rearranged chain carries TRBV6-5 and TRBJ2-1; TRBD1 is a possible D gene, resting on 6 matching bases. The nucleotide sequence is given as TGTGCCAGCAGTTACACACAGGGAAGCGATGAGCAGTTCTTC. Its amino acids are CASSYTQGSDEQFF.